The 17 T cell receptor gamma chains below all came from one sample that was sequenced in a study of gamma delta lymphoproliferative disorders and STAT genes. Sequencing used genomic DNA taken from PBMCs of patients and controls. TCRdb re-processed the multiplex PCR reads using CATT. There are around 2,000 gamma-chain clones in the sample; roughly a tenth occur only once, and less than 65% lies in the top ten. The sequenced sample was blood. The source is a human donor with gamma-delta T-cell large granular lymphocyte leukemia.

In this sample, this clone turned up a few times. V gene TRGV4 combines with J gene TRGJ1 or TRGJ2. The J gene, missing from TCRdb, was assigned here through DNA to germline matching. Germline CDR1 is EGSTGY and CDR2 is YDSYTSSV. After removal of 1 base from V and 8 bases from J, the junction contained 5 bases not matched to a gene. CDR3 size: 12 residues. The chain's CDR3 is CATWDGRDKKLF. As DNA, the CDR3 is TGTGCCACCTGGGATGGTAGAGATAAGAAACTCTTT.

The CDR3 sequence is CATWDGLNYYKKLF. CDR3 in DNA: TGTGCCACCTGGGATGGGCTGAATTATTATAAGAAACTCTTT. The V and J genes are TRGV4 and TRGJ1 or TRGJ2. The J gene was not available in TCRdb and was assigned here by matching the DNA to germline segments. V shed 0 bases, J shed 0 bases, and the junction held 2 bases outside the gene matches. From germline, CDR1 is EGSTGY and CDR2 YDSYTSSV. The CDR3 is 14 residues long.

This clone is termed medium-sized. V gene TRGV11 combines with J gene TRGJ1 or TRGJ2. TCRdb lists no J gene, so it was determined here by aligning the DNA to germline. TRGV11 is an open reading frame whose function is uncertain. The CDR3 runs to 14 residues. J lost 4 bases, V lost 0 bases, and 3 bases had no gene match. CDR3 DNA: TGTGCCTGCTGGATTAGGCACAAGTATTATAAGAAACTCTTT. The encoded protein is CACWIRHKYYKKLF.

Relative to its sample, this clone is large. The likely explanation is a read error, given a far larger clone one base away. Other nucleotide sequences from this sample produce the same CDR3. The V call is TRGV9, the J call TRGJP. No J segment appears in TCRdb, so it was assigned here by matching the sequence to germline. V lost 0 bases and J lost 4; bases outside the gene matches: 0. Germline CDR1 is GITISATS and CDR2 is ISYDGTV (reference sequence). The CDR3 is 16 amino acids. CDR3 residues: CALWEVQELGKKIKVF. CDR3 coding DNA: TGTGCCTTGTGGGAGGTGCAAGAGTTGGGCAAAAAAATCAAGGTATTT.

The chain links TRGV4 to TRGJ1 or TRGJ2. Because TCRdb records no J gene, it was assigned here through a match of the DNA to germline. The junction had 10 bases not matched to a gene; V was cut back by 0 bases and J by 2 bases. CDR3 size: 16 residues. Germline loops: CDR1 EGSTGY, CDR2 YDSYTSSV. Here the CDR3 reads CATWDGPRLHYYKKLF. The CDR3 DNA follows: TGTGCCACCTGGGATGGGCCGAGGTTGCATTATTATAAGAAACTCTTT.

This clone has just a few counts. V and J are TRGV4 and TRGJ1 or TRGJ2. TCRdb leaves out the J gene; it was filled in here by matching the DNA to germline. The trim removed 2 bases at V and 12 bases at J, leaving 7 bases unmatched. Germline lookup yields CDR1 EGSTGY and CDR2 YDSYTSSV. The CDR3 contains 11 residues. The CDR3 sequence: CATWDVCTKLF. The CDR3, as DNA: TGTGCCACCTGGGATGTATGTACGAAACTCTTT.

The V gene is listed as TRGV9; no J gene was called. The V gene's germline CDR1 is GITISATS and CDR2 ISYDGTV (reference sequence). CDR3 length: 10 amino acids. CDR3 amino acids: CALWECPEVF. For the CDR3, the DNA is TGTGCCTTGTGGGAGTGCCCGGAGGTCTTT.

The V gene call is TRGV11, and the J gene call is absent. TRGV11 is sorted into the ORF group, with uncertain function. This CDR3 is 12 amino acids long. Here the CDR3 DNA reads TGTGCCTGCTGGATTAGGCACGAATGGGGACTCTTT. Translated, it gives CACWIRHEWGLF.

This clone is medium-sized (0.01 to 0.1%) by share. For this DNA, TCRdb reports the protein of a much larger clone, which diverges at residue 6, most likely from a read error; the protein presented here is translated directly from the DNA. This chain joins TRGV9 and TRGJP. No J segment appears in TCRdb, so it was assigned here by matching the sequence to germline. Germline V gives CDR1 GITISATS, CDR2 ISYDGTV (reference sequence). J gave up 5 bases and V 2 bases, and 3 bases lay outside the gene matches. There are 16 residues in the CDR3. In nucleotides, the CDR3 is TGTGCCTTGTGGGAGGCGGAAGAGTTGGGCAAAAAAATCAAGGTATTT. The encoded protein is CALWEAEELGKKIKVF.

This clone was seen a few times. This chain joins TRGV8 and TRGJ1 or TRGJ2. Here the J gene came from matching the DNA to germline, since TCRdb omits it. Germline V gene data show CDR1 as VENAVY and CDR2 as YDSYNSRV. The CDR3 contains 12 residues. Losses at the gene ends were 4 bases for V and 3 bases for J; bases not matched to a gene: 3. Here the CDR3 reads CATWEGYYKKLF. The CDR3 bases are TGTGCCACCTGGGAAGGTTATTATAAGAAACTCTTT.

This clone is labeled medium-sized. The chain joins TRGV2 to TRGJP1. No J gene is reported in TCRdb; it was inferred here by comparing the DNA with germline. The CDR3 spans 11 residues. The germline V gene has CDR1 EGSNGY and CDR2 YDSYNSKV. V shed 1 base and J 10 bases; nucleotides not matched to a gene: 0. The CDR3 coding sequence is TGTGCCACCTGGGACGGTTGGTTCAAGATATTT. Translating it yields CATWDGWFKIF.

The V gene is listed as TRGV3; no J gene was called. CDR1 and CDR2 from the germline V gene are VTNTFY and YDVSTARD (reference sequence). The length of the CDR3 is 9 residues. CDR3 coding DNA: TGTGCCACCTGGGACAATCCTCTCTTT. It encodes CATWDNPLF.

The chain couples TRGV3 to TRGJ1 or TRGJ2. TCRdb lists no J gene, so it was determined here by aligning the DNA to germline. Trimming took 3 bases from V and 4 from J; bases not matched to a gene: 9. CDR3 length: 14 residues. The germline CDR1 and CDR2 sequences are VTNTFY and YDVSTARD (reference sequence). As DNA, the CDR3 is TGTGCCACCTGGGACTGGGGGTTATATTATAAGAAACTCTTT. Its protein is CATWDWGLYYKKLF.

This clone has only a few counts. The rearrangement joins TRGV3 to TRGJP2. TCRdb is silent on the J gene; assignment here came from matching the DNA to germline. Germline V gene sequence: CDR1 VTNTFY, CDR2 YDVSTARD (reference sequence). The CDR3 is 12 amino acids. The J segment lost 8 bases and the V segment lost 4 bases, leaving 4 bases of the junction unmatched. The CDR3 sequence is CATWERDWIKTF. DNA of the CDR3: TGTGCCACCTGGGAGAGGGATTGGATCAAGACGTTT.

This clone showed up just a few times. The rearrangement joins TRGV9 to TRGJ1 or TRGJ2. The J gene is not listed in TCRdb, so it was assigned here from a DNA match to germline. The CDR3 runs 14 residues. Germline CDR1 reads GITISATS; CDR2 reads ISYDGTV (reference sequence). V shed 0 bases and J 0 bases; nucleotides not matched to a gene: 2. The CDR3 coding sequence is TGTGCCTTGTGGGAGGTGCGGAATTATTATAAGAAACTCTTT. Translation gives CALWEVRNYYKKLF.

The chain recombines TRGV11 with TRGJ1 or TRGJ2. TCRdb does not report a J gene; here it was assigned by matching the DNA to germline references. TRGV11 is given ORF status, its function remaining uncertain. CDR3 length: 13 amino acids. J lost 3 bases, V lost 4 bases, and 3 bases had no gene match. CDR3 amino acids: CACWISLYYKKLF. CDR3 DNA sequence: TGTGCCTGCTGGATTAGTCTTTATTATAAGAAACTCTTT.

The chain has TRGV9 and TRGJ1 or TRGJ2. Because TCRdb records no J gene, it was assigned here through a match of the DNA to germline. The length of the CDR3 is 21 residues. Germline V gene data show CDR1 as GITISATS and CDR2 as ISYDGTV (reference sequence). Trimming took 0 bases from V and 7 from J; bases not matched to a gene: 30. CDR3 sequence reads: CALWEVQSFPLPSPHLYKKLF. CDR3 nucleotide sequence: TGTGCCTTGTGGGAGGTGCAATCTTTCCCCCTTCCCTCGCCGCATTTATATAAGAAACTCTTT.